A single sample is the source of the 18 T cell receptor beta chains below, sequenced in a study of T cell changes during pregnancy in multiple sclerosis. Libraries were prepared by immunoSEQ multiplex PCR; TCRdb keeps only in-frame clonotypes and omits some of them. This sample carries approximately 31,000 clones, 75% to 90% of them seen once, and the ten largest clones take approximately 6.6%. Sequences were derived from CD8+ T cells from peripheral blood mononuclear cells, sampled in the second trimester of pregnancy. Receptors originate from a female donor with multiple sclerosis, enrolled in a pregnancy study.

CDR3 nucleotides: TGTGCCAGCAGCTCCCTCGGGACAGGGGATTATGAAAAACTGTTTTTT. Protein: CASSSLGTGDYEKLFF. V is TRBV7-9 and J is TRBJ1-4, with TRBD1 matching over 10 bases. The germline V gene has CDR1 SEHNR and CDR2 FQNEAQ (reference sequence). J lost 6 bases, V lost 4 bases, and 8 bases had no gene match. CDR3 length: 16 residues. The variable domain in full, with the rest retrieved from reference TRBV7-9 and TRBJ1-4, is DTGVSQNPRHKITKRGQNVTFRCDPISEHNRLYWYRQTLGQGPEFLTYFQNEAQLEKSRLLSDRFSAERPKGSFSTLEIQRTEQGDSAMYLCASSSLGTGDYEKLFFGSGTQLSVL.

The rearrangement joins TRBV6-1 to TRBJ1-1; weak D call: TRBD1 (6 bases). CDR1 is MNHNS, CDR2 SASEGT, per germline. V dropped 2 bases and J dropped 6 bases, with 13 bases sitting between them. This CDR3 comprises 14 residues. Here the CDR3 reads CASSEKGERPEAFF. CDR3 coding DNA: TGTGCCAGCAGTGAAAAGGGGGAACGGCCTGAAGCTTTCTTT.

The V call is TRBV29-1, the J call TRBJ2-3; perhaps TRBD2 as D (6 bases). The germline gives CDR1 SQVTM, CDR2 ANQGSEA. The V end lost 1 base, the J end lost 8 bases, and 16 bases lay between the germline ends. CDR3 size: 14 residues. The CDR3 loop is CSVEARELVVTQYF. In DNA form, the CDR3 reads TGCAGCGTTGAAGCCCGGGAGCTGGTGGTTACGCAGTATTTT.

This clone has a single count. The chain couples TRBV7-8 to TRBJ1-1; 7 bases fit TRBD1. Trimming cost V 0 bases and J 4 bases; bases outside gene matches: 5. Germline lookup yields CDR1 SGHVS and CDR2 FQNEAQ. CDR3 size: 15 residues. For the CDR3, the DNA is TGTGCCAGCAGCTTAGCCAGGGGGGCGACCACTGAAGCTTTCTTT. Residues: CASSLARGATTEAFF.

J is TRBJ2-5 and V is TRBV20-1, with 8 nucleotides matching TRBD1. This CDR3 comprises 11 residues. V trimming: 6 bases; J trimming: 9 bases; junction bases outside the gene matches: 6. The germline V gene encodes CDR1 DFQATT and CDR2 SNEGSKA (reference sequence). Written as DNA, the CDR3 is TGCAGTGCGCCCTCAGGGGGCGCCCAGTACTTC. Its protein product is CSAPSGGAQYF.

The chain couples TRBV15 to TRBJ2-3; a possible D gene is TRBD1 (6 bases). Germline lookup yields CDR1 LNHNV and CDR2 YYDKDF (reference sequence). The V end lost 0 bases, the J end lost 2 bases, and 24 bases lay between the germline ends. The CDR3 sequence is 20 residues long. The CDR3 nucleotides are TGTGCCACCAGCAGAGATAGTAGGACAGAGCCTGCTGGTGACACAGATACGCAGTATTTT. Protein: CATSRDSRTEPAGDTDTQYF.

The chain is built from TRBV30 and TRBJ2-3, with 12 bases matching TRBD2. The CDR3 covers 18 residues. Germline trimming cut 5 bases from V and 2 bases from J; bases unmatched to any gene: 14. Germline V CDR1 and CDR2: GTSNPN, SVGIG (reference sequence). CDR3 sequence: CAWAPGNLAGGSTDTQYF. CDR3 in DNA: TGTGCCTGGGCCCCGGGGAACCTAGCGGGAGGGTCCACAGATACGCAGTATTTT.

The chain has TRBV4-2 and TRBJ2-2; TRBD1 matches 8 bases. CDR1 is LGHNA and CDR2 is YNFKEQ in the germline V gene. J gave up 6 bases and V 4 bases, and 10 bases lay outside the gene matches. The CDR3 consists of 16 residues. CDR3 nucleotide sequence: TGTGCCAGCAGCCCCACCGACAGGGGTGGGGCCGGGGAGCTGTTTTTT. It codes for CASSPTDRGGAGELFF.

This rearrangement joins TRBV4-3 to TRBJ2-7; possibly TRBD2 for D (6 bases). Germline V gene lookup returns CDR1 LGHNA and CDR2 YSLEER. The CDR3 contains 17 residues. The V end was cut by 0 bases, the J end by 2 bases, with 17 bases between. The CDR3 bases are TGCGCCAGCAGCCAAGATAGGTTAGCGGAGGAGACCTACGAGCAGTACTTC. The encoded protein is CASSQDRLAEETYEQYF.

This sequence joins TRBV14 and TRBJ2-3; a weak D match, TRBD1 (6 bases). CDR1 is SGHDN, CDR2 FVKESK, per germline. Trimming took off 6 bases at V and 2 bases at J, with 9 bases between the two ends. The CDR3 spans 13 residues. The CDR3 is CASRQGHTDTQYF. CDR3 in DNA: TGTGCCAGCAGACAGGGTCACACAGATACGCAGTATTTT.

This clone was recorded only once. The gene calls are TRBV10-2 and TRBJ2-7; D perhaps matches TRBD1 (5 bases). Trimming took 3 bases from V and 4 from J, leaving 10 bases between them. In germline, CDR1 is WSHSY, CDR2 SAAADI. The CDR3 loop spans 13 amino acids. CDR3 amino acids: CASSDPTAYEQYF. CDR3 nucleotides: TGCGCCAGCAGTGATCCGACAGCGTACGAGCAGTACTTC.

The J gene is TRBJ2-5, the V gene TRBV27, with 11 positions matching TRBD1. The CDR3 runs to 15 residues. V lost 2 bases to trimming and J lost 5 bases; unmatched junction nucleotides: 4. The V gene's germline CDR1 is MNHEY and CDR2 SMNVEV (reference sequence). CDR3 nucleotide sequence: TGTGCCAGCAGTTTAGGACAGGGGGCGGGGGAGACCCAGTACTTC. Translated: CASSLGQGAGETQYF.

The CDR3 nucleotides read TGCGCCAGCAGCACCGAACCCGGGGGGCACTACGAGCAGTACTTC. Protein: CASSTEPGGHYEQYF. The chain recombines TRBV5-1 with TRBJ2-7; the D gene is possibly TRBD2 (7 bases). V lost 4 bases to trimming and J lost 3 bases, with 17 bases between them. This CDR3 has 15 residues. CDR1 and CDR2 (germline): SGHRS, YFSETQ.

This rearrangement joins TRBV19 to TRBJ1-2; 8 nucleotides line up with TRBD1. With 1 base clipped from V and 4 bases from J, the junction kept 2 bases outside the gene matches. CDR3 length: 14 amino acids. Germline CDR1 reads LNHDA; CDR2 reads SQIVND (reference sequence). Here the CDR3 DNA reads TGTGCCAGTAGTATAGGCCAGGGGGCCTATGGCTACACCTTC. Translated: CASSIGQGAYGYTF.

The rearrangement links TRBV9 to TRBJ2-7; possibly TRBD1 for D (5 bases). This CDR3 comprises 13 residues. CDR1 is SGDLS, CDR2 YYNGEE, per germline. V lost 9 bases and J 0 bases, leaving 13 bases between the germline ends. CDR3 protein: CANRLIDSYEQYF. In DNA form, the CDR3 reads TGTGCCAACAGGCTAATAGACTCCTACGAGCAGTACTTC.

This clone appeared a few times. This CDR3 reads CASSAGYELTVEAFF. The CDR3 region has the DNA TGTGCCAGCAGCGCGGGGTATGAGTTGACGGTTGAAGCTTTCTTT. The J gene is TRBJ1-1, the V gene TRBV7-9; D is unresolved. The CDR3 sequence is 15 residues long. The germline V and J ends were trimmed by 5 bases and 7 bases, with 20 bases remaining between them. Germline lookup yields CDR1 SEHNR and CDR2 FQNEAQ (reference sequence).

This clone appeared a single time. The CDR3 loop is CASSPGLAGGGDTQYF. For the CDR3, the DNA is TGCGCCAGCAGCCCAGGACTAGCGGGAGGGGGAGATACGCAGTATTTT. This chain uses TRBV4-3 with TRBJ2-3; 15 bases match TRBD2. The CDR3 extends over 16 amino acids. V lost 4 bases to trimming and J lost 5 bases; unmatched junction nucleotides: 4. The germline CDR1 and CDR2 sequences are LGHNA and YSLEER.

This chain links TRBV4-3 with TRBJ1-2; 7 nucleotides agree with TRBD1. From germline, CDR1 is LGHNA and CDR2 YSLEER. V was pared by 0 bases and J by 5 bases, with 3 bases of the junction left unmatched. The CDR3 length is 14 residues. CDR3 amino acids: CASSQDRTGYGYTF. DNA of the CDR3: TGCGCCAGCAGCCAAGATAGGACAGGATATGGCTACACCTTC.